A selection of T cell receptor beta chains follows, all from one sample in a study of T cells after posttransplantation cyclophosphamide. Using immunoSEQ multiplex PCR, the repertoire was profiled, and TCRdb retains in-frame clones only, with some absent. This table has tens of thousands of clones, 73% appearing once. What was sequenced was memory CD4+ T cells sorted from PBMCs. All receptors derive from a woman between 55 and 75 years old in good health, CMV-negative, and a related stem cell transplant donor. CDR3s include the opening cysteine and the closing phenylalanine or tryptophan. D genes are given only for firm matches. A row's size may be missing; if present it is once, few, many or a size class.

d_call	v_call	clone_size	j_call	cdr3_aa	cdr3_nt
TRBD2	TRBV6-6	.	TRBJ2-3	CASSARGTRVADTQYF	TGTGCCAGCAGTGCCCGAGGGACTAGAGTTGCAGATACGCAGTATTTT
.	TRBV5-6	.	TRBJ1-5	CASSRRGNQPQHF	TGTGCCAGCAGCCGGCGGGGAAATCAGCCCCAGCATTTT
.	TRBV28	.	TRBJ2-7	CASSFPPDGKQYF	TGTGCCAGCAGTTTTCCCCCCGACGGGAAACAATACTTC
TRBD1	TRBV18	.	TRBJ1-3	CASSRGQGVSGNTIYF	TGTGCCAGCTCACGGGGACAGGGGGTCTCTGGAAACACCATATATTTT
TRBD2	TRBV11-2	.	TRBJ2-1	CASSLAGGLNNEQFF	TGTGCCAGCAGCTTAGCGGGAGGTTTAAACAATGAGCAGTTCTTC
TRBD2	TRBV2	.	TRBJ2-5	CASSDAGAGVETQYF	TGTGCCAGCAGTGACGCTGGGGCGGGGGTGGAGACCCAGTACTTC
TRBD1	TRBV5-1	.	TRBJ2-5	CASSTRGLETQYF	TGCGCCAGCAGCACCAGGGGGCTAGAGACCCAGTACTTC
TRBD2	TRBV18	.	TRBJ2-1	CASSPLSTSVYNEQFF	TGTGCCAGCTCACCACTGTCGACTAGCGTCTACAATGAGCAGTTCTTC
TRBD1	TRBV9	.	TRBJ1-2	CASSDLGQGGNYGYTF	TGTGCCAGCAGCGACCTCGGACAGGGCGGAAACTATGGCTACACCTTC
TRBD1	TRBV9	.	TRBJ2-5	CASSVRRGQGETQYF	TGTGCCAGCAGCGTAAGAAGGGGACAGGGAGAGACCCAGTACTTC
TRBD1	TRBV19	.	TRBJ2-7	CASTPRTGYSYEQYF	TGTGCCAGTACCCCTAGGACAGGCTACTCCTACGAGCAGTACTTC
.	TRBV30	.	TRBJ2-2	CAWLAGYTGELFF	TGTGCCTGGTTGGCGGGATACACCGGGGAGCTGTTTTTT
.	TRBV27	.	TRBJ2-1	CASRERREQFF	TGTGCCAGCAGAGAGCGGCGAGAGCAGTTCTTC
.	TRBV12-2	.	TRBJ2-3	CASRLGEREGAPDTQYF	TGTGCAAGTCGCCTGGGGGAGCGGGAGGGCGCGCCAGATACGCAGTATTTT
.	TRBV7-9	.	TRBJ2-5	CASSTDWQETQYF	TGTGCCAGCAGCACGGACTGGCAAGAGACCCAGTACTTC
TRBD1	TRBV6-5	.	TRBJ1-5	CATTSGTGGNQPQHF	TGTGCCACTACGTCTGGGACAGGGGGCAATCAGCCCCAGCATTTT
TRBD2	TRBV29-1	.	TRBJ2-1	CSVEPPGLAIHNEQFF	TGCAGCGTTGAGCCCCCGGGACTAGCGATCCACAATGAGCAGTTCTTC
.	TRBV7-9	few	TRBJ1-1	CASSPRGGTEAFF	TGTGCCAGCAGCCCGAGGGGGGGCACTGAAGCTTTCTTT
TRBD1	TRBV5-1	once	TRBJ1-2	CASSLEGATAGYTF	TGCGCCAGCAGCTTGGAGGGGGCCACCGCTGGCTACACCTTC
.	TRBV5-6	few	TRBJ2-7	CASSLAGGGGTSYEQYF	TGTGCCAGCAGCTTGGCCGGAGGGGGGGGCACCTCCTACGAGCAGTACTTC
.	TRBV30	.	TRBJ1-1	CAWSNRGNTEAFF	TGTGCCTGGAGTAATAGGGGGAACACTGAAGCTTTCTTT
TRBD1	TRBV19	few	TRBJ1-1	CASNRDRAAHTEAFF	TGTGCCAGTAACCGGGACAGGGCGGCACACACTGAAGCTTTCTTT
.	TRBV18	.	TRBJ2-1	CASATMGGQNNEQFF	TGTGCCAGCGCCACGATGGGGGGGCAGAACAATGAGCAGTTCTTC
TRBD2	TRBV9	.	TRBJ2-3	CASSALQRGGTDTQYF	TGTGCCAGCAGCGCACTACAGCGGGGGGGCACAGATACGCAGTATTTT
TRBD1	TRBV18	.	TRBJ1-2	CASSVRQGADYGYTF	TGTGCCAGCTCAGTAAGGCAGGGGGCGGACTATGGCTACACCTTC
TRBD1	TRBV7-2	.	TRBJ1-4	CASSSQGASNEKLFF	TGTGCCAGCAGCTCACAGGGGGCAAGTAATGAAAAACTGTTTTTT
.	TRBV10-3	.	TRBJ2-2	CAITSQGGVDTGELFF	TGTGCCATCACCAGCCAGGGAGGCGTCGACACCGGGGAGCTGTTTTTT
.	TRBV7-8	once	TRBJ2-7	CASSLRGSQNEQYF	TGTGCCAGCAGCTTGCGAGGGTCCCAGAACGAGCAGTACTTC
.	TRBV4-1	.	TRBJ2-5	CASSQRKEQGKETQYF	TGCGCCAGCAGCCAGAGAAAAGAACAGGGAAAAGAGACCCAGTACTTC
TRBD1	TRBV2	.	TRBJ1-6	CASSEASYRGLDSPLHF	TGTGCCAGCAGTGAAGCATCTTACAGGGGGCTTGATTCACCCCTCCACTTT
TRBD2	TRBV9	.	TRBJ2-1	CASNRLGLAEGNLSSNEQFF	TGTGCCAGCAACCGCTTAGGGCTAGCGGAAGGTAACCTTTCGTCCAATGAGCAGTTCTTC
TRBD2	TRBV10-3	.	TRBJ2-1	CAISVSSGRTEQFF	TGTGCCATCAGTGTGTCTAGCGGGAGAACTGAGCAGTTCTTC
TRBD1	TRBV30	.	TRBJ1-5	CAWSTTTGGGRFIGQPQHF	TGTGCCTGGAGTACAACAACAGGGGGTGGACGGTTTATTGGTCAGCCCCAGCATTTT